This entry lists 17 T cell receptor beta chains sequenced from one sample in a study of post-analysis software for immune sequencing data. For these TCRs, the target antigens are not known. The TCR beta cDNA libraries carried unique molecular identifiers. TCRdb redid the calling of the PCR reads with MiXCR, one entry per CDR3 protein. Here the sample spans 400,000 to 500,000 distinct CDR3 sequences, 35% to 45% being singletons. General study results and limits: Comparison of patients with controls showed a handful of TRBV segments more frequent in patients, TRBV5-6, TRBV5-1 and TRBV20-1 among them.

Material: blood. Receptor source: a girl aged 2-10 years with multiple sclerosis.

The chain carries TRBV5-1 and TRBJ2-3, with TRBD2 as a possible D gene (5 bases). The V and J ends lost 3 bases and 0 bases respectively, with 14 bases between them. CDR3 size: 16 residues. Germline lookup yields CDR1 SGHRS and CDR2 YFSETQ. The CDR3 region is CASSSTRAASTDTQYF. In nucleotides, the CDR3 is TGCGCCAGCAGCTCCACGAGAGCGGCTAGCACAGATACGCAGTATTTT.

The table lists this clonotype with a few counts. The junction departs from germline at one end; a sequencing error may be responsible. The chain has TRBV29-1 and TRBJ2-4, with D possibly being TRBD2 (6 bases). The J call is in doubt because the DNA end fits TRBJ2-7 better. Looked up from germline, CDR1 is SQVTM and CDR2 is ANQGSEA. The CDR3 contains 13 residues. CDR3 coding DNA: TGTAGCGTCCGAGAGGGGAGGAAGTGCGAGCAGTACTTC. Amino acids: CSVREGRKCEQYF.

The sample holds a few counts of this clonotype. The rearrangement uses TRBV27 and TRBJ2-7; D tentatively reads TRBD1 or TRBD2 (6 bases each). V dropped 8 bases and J dropped 6 bases, with 23 bases sitting between them. CDR1 and CDR2 from the germline V gene are MNHEY and SMNVEV (reference sequence). The CDR3 sequence is 15 residues long. The CDR3 protein is CASRSGGPFPSEQYF. The CDR3 nucleotides read TGTGCCAGCCGGTCCGGGGGCCCCTTCCCGAGCGAGCAGTACTTC.

The chain uses TRBV4-1 and TRBJ2-1; D gene uncertain. This CDR3 is 16 amino acids long. Trimming pared 6 bases from V and 1 base from J, leaving 16 bases between. Germline V gene sequence: CDR1 MGHRA, CDR2 YSYEKL. CDR3 protein: CASRASVRSSYNEQFF. The CDR3 DNA follows: TGCGCCAGCAGAGCAAGCGTTAGGAGTTCCTACAATGAGCAGTTCTTC.

This clonotype has only a few counts. This chain connects TRBV7-2 to TRBJ2-1; D is ambiguous. The CDR3 spans 12 residues. CDR1 and CDR2 from the germline V gene are SGHTA and FQGNSA. V gave up 5 bases and J gave up 10 bases, with 12 bases separating them. CDR3 DNA: TGTGCCAGCAGCCCAGTTGGGGTAGAGCAGTTCTTC. Translating it yields CASSPVGVEQFF.

The chain carries TRBV3-1 and TRBJ2-5; D not resolved. The CDR3 runs to 14 residues. Germline CDR1 reads LGHDT; CDR2 reads YNNKEL (reference sequence). Trimming stripped 1 base from V and 5 bases from J, with 11 bases between. This CDR3 is CASSQAYGRETQYF. As DNA, the CDR3 is TGTGCCAGCAGCCAAGCCTACGGCAGGGAGACCCAGTACTTC.

This clonotype showed up just a few times. The rearrangement joins TRBV5-1 to TRBJ2-7, with 8 bases lining up with TRBD1. The assigned J gene may be wrong: the sequence end matches TRBJ2-4 better. Germline CDR1 is SGHRS and CDR2 is YFSETQ. This CDR3 has 16 residues. CDR3 protein: CASSSTGGLKLNIQYF. Here the CDR3 DNA reads TGCGCCAGCAGCTCAACAGGGGGTCTCAAATTAAACATTCAGTACTTC.

The chain recombines TRBV3-1 with TRBJ1-1, with D unclear. Germline CDR1 and CDR2: LGHDT and YNNKEL (reference sequence). With 1 base removed from V and 4 bases from J, the gap between germline ends came to 13 bases. The CDR3 totals 15 residues. The CDR3 reads CASSQVSILSTEAFF. CDR3 sequence (DNA): TGTGCCAGCAGCCAAGTATCGATCCTATCCACTGAAGCTTTCTTT.

The CDR3 sequence: CASSRQGGNEKLFF. The CDR3 DNA follows: TGTGCCAGCAGTCGACAGGGAGGTAATGAAAAACTGTTTTTT. The V gene is TRBV6-1, the J gene TRBJ1-4; 7 bases align to TRBD1. Germline CDR1 is MNHNS and CDR2 is SASEGT. The trim removed 5 bases at V and 4 bases at J, leaving 4 bases unmatched. CDR3 size: 14 residues.

V gene TRBV7-2 combines with J gene TRBJ2-4; D is uncertain. Germline V lookup: CDR1 SGHTA, CDR2 FQGNSA. Deletions cut 1 base from V and 9 bases from J, with 16 bases between. The CDR3 covers 15 residues. The CDR3 sequence: CASSLVLAAYAIQYF. CDR3 DNA sequence: TGTGCCAGCAGCTTAGTACTCGCGGCCTATGCCATTCAGTACTTC.

The genes are TRBV6-5 and TRBJ1-2; no definite D call. V lost 6 bases and J 3 bases, leaving 17 bases between the germline ends. The CDR3 runs to 15 residues. From germline, CDR1 is MNHEY and CDR2 SVGAGI. The CDR3 loop reads CASSPDPPVYYGYTF. In DNA, the CDR3 is TGTGCCAGCAGCCCCGACCCCCCCGTGTACTATGGCTACACCTTC.

This chain joins TRBV5-1 and TRBJ2-7; perhaps TRBD2 as D (5 bases). The DNA end lines up better with TRBJ2-5; the J call may be wrong. The CDR3 has 14 amino acids. The germline gives CDR1 SGHRS, CDR2 YFSETQ. DNA of the CDR3: TGCGCCAGTTCGACGGGGAGACTGCAAGAGACCCAGTACTTC. Protein: CASSTGRLQETQYF.

V and J are TRBV20-1 and TRBJ1-3; the D gene is possibly TRBD1 (5 bases). V was shortened by 5 bases and J by 0 bases, with 20 bases between the two germline ends. Germline V gives CDR1 DFQATT, CDR2 SNEGSKA (reference sequence). This CDR3 contains 17 residues. CDR3 amino acids: CSARILGDESSGNTIYF. CDR3 nucleotide sequence: TGCAGTGCTCGGATATTGGGGGATGAAAGCTCTGGAAACACCATATATTTT.

A single count supports this clonotype. V and J are TRBV11-2 and TRBJ1-4; 12 bases line up with TRBD1. This CDR3 has 17 amino acids. Trimming removed 4 bases from V and 6 bases from J; junction bases left unmatched: 9. Germline CDR1 reads SGHAT; CDR2 reads FQNNGV. CDR3 loop: CASSSAGTGGADEKLFF. The DNA of the CDR3 is TGTGCCAGCAGCTCGGCCGGGACAGGGGGCGCAGATGAAAAACTGTTTTTT.

Only a few counts were recorded for this clonotype. The gene calls are TRBV5-1 and TRBJ2-5; a weak D match, TRBD2 (5 bases). This CDR3 is built from 14 residues. Germline V gene lookup returns CDR1 SGHRS and CDR2 YFSETQ. V was shortened by 2 bases and J by 5 bases, with 13 bases between the two germline ends. The CDR3 is CASSLRELWETQYF. In nucleotides, the CDR3 is TGCGCCAGCAGCTTAAGGGAGTTATGGGAGACCCAGTACTTC.

The chain recombines TRBV3-1 with TRBJ2-7; D call uncertain. Trimming shortened V by 1 base and J by 3 bases, and 7 bases separated the two germline ends. This CDR3 is 13 amino acids long. Germline loops: CDR1 LGHDT, CDR2 YNNKEL (reference sequence). The CDR3 reads CASSQVHSYEQYF. The CDR3 region has the DNA TGTGCCAGCAGCCAAGTTCACAGCTACGAGCAGTACTTC.

In its sample, this clonotype was seen a few times. The V and J genes are TRBV9 and TRBJ2-3; 9 bases align to TRBD2. With V trimmed by 0 bases and J by 0 bases, 8 bases remained unmatched. The CDR3 loop spans 18 amino acids. The germline V gene encodes CDR1 SGDLS and CDR2 YYNGEE. The CDR3 DNA reads TGTGCCAGCAGCGTAGGTAGCGGGAGAGTGCCTAGCACAGATACGCAGTATTTT. Translated: CASSVGSGRVPSTDTQYF.